Following are 2 T cell receptor beta chains from one sample sequenced in a study of long-term antiretroviral therapy in people with HIV. At the survey level, the v3.0 immunoSEQ assay was run. Assay: immunoSEQ multiplex PCR; the TCRdb copy retains only in-frame clones and omits some. This sample carries under 5,500 clones, 88% of them seen once, and the ten largest clones take 6% to 7.5%. The starting material was unsorted PBMCs, obtained 1.3 years after starting antiretroviral therapy. These receptors all come from a woman in her forties or fifties with HIV.

V gene TRBV19 combines with J gene TRBJ1-6; D remains unclear. V was cut by 5 bases and J by 10 bases, with 18 bases left in between. The germline V gene has CDR1 LNHDA and CDR2 SQIVND (reference sequence). This CDR3 has 15 residues. The CDR3 DNA reads as TGTGCCAGTAGTTCAGCTCTGGACGTGAGATCACCCCTCCACTTT. This encodes CASSSALDVRSPLHF.

The rearrangement links TRBV5-1 to TRBJ2-1, with D possibly TRBD2 on 7 matching bases. Per the germline V gene, CDR1 is SGHRS and CDR2 is YFSETQ. Deletions cut 0 bases from V and 9 bases from J, with 16 bases between. The CDR3 is made up of 15 amino acids. The CDR3 protein is CASSLGGGVGREQFF. In DNA form, the CDR3 reads TGCGCCAGCAGCTTGGGAGGGGGGGTTGGTCGTGAGCAGTTCTTC.